This TCR beta chain was sequenced during a study of cytomegalovirus exposure and HLA in healthy donors (dated 2017 in TCRdb). Looking at the study overall: According to a later analysis, the approximately 120 validation repertoires were produced on the same platform as the approximately 620 repertoires of the first cohort. The study aimed to test whether signatures of past pathogen exposure could be identified by cataloging public T cell receptors. A separate validation cohort of over 95 different subjects was used in addition to the roughly 620-subject first cohort. To predict cytomegalovirus infection status, the study combined high-throughput TCR immunosequencing, statistical association of individual TCRs with disease status, and machine learning.

The donors belonged to the validation cohort of about 120 subjects, which was separate from the roughly 670-subject first cohort. Remarks on this clone: Its antigen is unknown. No much larger clone exists at a distance of one base, and base qualities are not known.

V ends up 4 bases short and J 10 bases short, with an unmatched junction base count of 6. As encoded in the germline V gene, CDR1 is SGHRS while CDR2 is YFSETQ. Including cysteine and phenylalanine, the CDR3 has 13 amino acids. The sequence is cut down to CDR3 DNA, 39 bases in frame from base 1. To prepare the library, the immunoSEQ multiplex PCR assay was applied. The original methods were these. A statistical classification framework was built to diagnose cytomegalovirus status from the catalog of TCR beta chain sequences. Not all clones reach the TCRdb copy of this immuneACCESS table, which keeps in-frame sequences only. Checked studies attribute under half of the gap to unresolved V genes and leave the rest unexplained. That table is the source of V, J and clone size, and D and trimming were worked out from the DNA. For this sample there are 200,000 to 250,000 clones; more than 75% appear just once. The top ten constitute around 3% of the sample.

General conclusions and limits of the study: It was suggested by the authors that the approach could potentially be generalized to other disease states and immunological phenotypes. While some public TCRs were present in many individuals, most TCR sequences turned up only very rarely across donors. In vitro tests confirmed that a few of the cytomegalovirus-associated TCR beta chains recognize cytomegalovirus antigens. A later analysis found that TCRs clustered in the first cohort also tended to co-occur in the roughly 120 validation repertoires, with approximately 93% of cluster scores above 0. All 120 or so repertoires were used to score co-occurrence in the validation cohort in a later analysis, because that analysis had no HLA typing for the cohort. The study gave a list of under 200 TCR beta chains associated with cytomegalovirus. The classifier was reported to diagnose cytomegalovirus status with high specificity and sensitivity in both the original cohort and the validation cohort.

Recombination joined TRBV5-1 with TRBJ1-4; a stretch of 8 junction bases matches TRBD1. The source material was PBMCs. This TCR was sampled from a man between 18 and 35 years old in good health and CMV-seronegative. CDR3 sequence: CASSLDREGKLFF. The bases are TGCGCCAGCAGCCTGGACAGGGAAGGAAAACTGTTTTTT.